The TCR beta chain described here comes from a study of control samples from healthy donors and cancer patients. Using immunoSEQ multiplex PCR, the repertoire was profiled, and TCRdb retains in-frame clones only, with some absent. The data show roughly 70,000 clones, with 85% to 95% seen just once and 2.5% to 3% held by the top ten. Material for sequencing was blood. The receptor was isolated from a woman under 40 in good health.

DNA of the CDR3: TGTGCCAGTAGGGGGGGATGGATAGATACGCAGTATTTT. It yields the protein CASRGGWIDTQYF. The V gene is TRBV27, the J gene TRBJ2-3; tentative D call: TRBD2 (7 bases). Trimming cost V 9 bases and J 5 bases, with 15 bases left between them. CDR1 is MNHEY and CDR2 is SMNVEV in the germline V gene (reference sequence). The CDR3 is 13 amino acids.